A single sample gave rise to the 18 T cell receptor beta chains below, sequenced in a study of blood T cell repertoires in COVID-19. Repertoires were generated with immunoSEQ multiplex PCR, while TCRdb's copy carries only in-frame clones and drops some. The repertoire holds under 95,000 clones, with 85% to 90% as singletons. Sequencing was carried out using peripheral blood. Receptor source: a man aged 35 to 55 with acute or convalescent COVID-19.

DNA of the CDR3: TGCGCCAGCAGCCGCGACAGGGCTTTCTCTGGAAACACCATATATTTT. It encodes CASSRDRAFSGNTIYF. The rearrangement joins TRBV4-1 to TRBJ1-3; 7 bases are a match to TRBD1. This CDR3 is 16 amino acids long. V shed 4 bases and J 0 bases; nucleotides not matched to a gene: 6. Germline V gene data show CDR1 as MGHRA and CDR2 as YSYEKL.

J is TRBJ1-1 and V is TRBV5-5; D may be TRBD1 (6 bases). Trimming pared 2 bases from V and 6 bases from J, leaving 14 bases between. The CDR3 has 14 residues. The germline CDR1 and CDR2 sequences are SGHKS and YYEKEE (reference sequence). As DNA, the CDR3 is TGTGCCAGCAGCTTTTCCCCAGGGGTCCCTGAAGCTTTCTTT. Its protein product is CASSFSPGVPEAFF.

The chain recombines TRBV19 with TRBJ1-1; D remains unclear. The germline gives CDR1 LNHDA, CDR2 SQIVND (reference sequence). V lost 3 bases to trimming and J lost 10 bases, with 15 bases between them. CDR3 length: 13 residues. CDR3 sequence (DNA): TGTGCCAGTAGTATCTCTGAACGGGGTTTAGCTTTCTTT. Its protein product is CASSISERGLAFF.

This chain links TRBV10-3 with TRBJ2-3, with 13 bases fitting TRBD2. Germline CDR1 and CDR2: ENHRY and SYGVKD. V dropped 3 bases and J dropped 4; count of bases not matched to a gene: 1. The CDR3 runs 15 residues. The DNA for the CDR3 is TGTGCCATCAGTGAAACTAGCGGGGGGGCAGATACGCAGTATTTT. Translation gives CAISETSGGADTQYF.

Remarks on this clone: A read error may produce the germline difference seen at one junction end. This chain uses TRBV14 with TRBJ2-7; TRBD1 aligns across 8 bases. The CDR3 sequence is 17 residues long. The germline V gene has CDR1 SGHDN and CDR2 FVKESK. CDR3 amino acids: CASSPLGRTGISSEQYF. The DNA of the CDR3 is TGTGCCAGCAGCCCCTTGGGTCGGACAGGGATTTCCTCCGAGCAGTACTTC.

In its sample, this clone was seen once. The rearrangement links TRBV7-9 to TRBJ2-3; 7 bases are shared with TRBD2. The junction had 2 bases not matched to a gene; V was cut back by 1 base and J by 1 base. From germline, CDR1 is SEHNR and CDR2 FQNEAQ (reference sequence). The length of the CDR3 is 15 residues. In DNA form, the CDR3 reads TGTGCCAGCAGCTTAGTAAGCGGGGGCACAGATACGCAGTATTTT. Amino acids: CASSLVSGGTDTQYF.

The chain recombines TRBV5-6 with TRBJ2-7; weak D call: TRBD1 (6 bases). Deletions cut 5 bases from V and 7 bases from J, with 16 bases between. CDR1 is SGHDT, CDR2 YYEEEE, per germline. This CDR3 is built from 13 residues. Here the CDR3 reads CASRNQGMEEQYF. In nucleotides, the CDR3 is TGTGCCAGCAGAAACCAGGGGATGGAAGAGCAGTACTTC.

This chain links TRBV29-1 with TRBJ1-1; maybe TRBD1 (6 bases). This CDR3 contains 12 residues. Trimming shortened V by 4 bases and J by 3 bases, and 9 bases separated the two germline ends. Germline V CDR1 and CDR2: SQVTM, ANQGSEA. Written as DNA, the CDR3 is TGCAGCGTTGGCGCAGGGGACACTGAAGCTTTCTTT. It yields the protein CSVGAGDTEAFF.

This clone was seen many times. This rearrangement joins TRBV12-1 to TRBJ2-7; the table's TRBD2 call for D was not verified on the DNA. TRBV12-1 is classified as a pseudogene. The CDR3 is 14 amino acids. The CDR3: CASSRRLDVYEQYF. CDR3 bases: TGTGCCAGCAGCCGAAGACTAGACGTCTACGAGCAGTACTTC.

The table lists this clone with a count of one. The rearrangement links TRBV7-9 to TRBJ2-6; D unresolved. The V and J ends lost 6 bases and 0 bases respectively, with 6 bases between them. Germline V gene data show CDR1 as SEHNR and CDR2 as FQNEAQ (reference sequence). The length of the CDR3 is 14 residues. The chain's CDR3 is CASSFLSGANVLTF. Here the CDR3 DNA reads TGTGCCAGCAGTTTTCTCTCTGGGGCCAACGTCCTGACTTTC.

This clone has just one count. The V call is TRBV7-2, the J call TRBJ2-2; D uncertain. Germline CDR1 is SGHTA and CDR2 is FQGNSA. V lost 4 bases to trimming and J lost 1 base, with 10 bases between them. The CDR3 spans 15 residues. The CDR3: CASSSRPGNTGELFF. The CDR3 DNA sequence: TGTGCCAGCAGCTCCCGGCCGGGGAACACCGGGGAGCTGTTTTTT.

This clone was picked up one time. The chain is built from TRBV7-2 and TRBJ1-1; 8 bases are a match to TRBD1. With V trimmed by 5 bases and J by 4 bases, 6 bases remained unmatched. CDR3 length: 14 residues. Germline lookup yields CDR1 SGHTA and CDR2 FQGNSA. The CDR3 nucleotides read TGTGCCAGCAGCAGCAAAACAGGGGGCACTGAAGCTTTCTTT. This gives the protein CASSSKTGGTEAFF.

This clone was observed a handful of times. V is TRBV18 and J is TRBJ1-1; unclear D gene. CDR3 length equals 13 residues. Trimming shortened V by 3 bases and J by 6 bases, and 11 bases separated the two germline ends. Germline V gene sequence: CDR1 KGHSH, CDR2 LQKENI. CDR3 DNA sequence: TGTGCCAGCTCACCCCCCCAAGGAGCTGAAGCTTTCTTT. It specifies CASSPPQGAEAFF.

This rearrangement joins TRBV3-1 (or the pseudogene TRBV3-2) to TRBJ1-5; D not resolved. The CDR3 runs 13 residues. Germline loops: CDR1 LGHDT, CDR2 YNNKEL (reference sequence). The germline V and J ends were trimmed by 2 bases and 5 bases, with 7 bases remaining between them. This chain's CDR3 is CASSQNSDQPQHF. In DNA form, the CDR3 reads TGTGCCAGCAGCCAAAATTCGGATCAGCCCCAGCATTTT.

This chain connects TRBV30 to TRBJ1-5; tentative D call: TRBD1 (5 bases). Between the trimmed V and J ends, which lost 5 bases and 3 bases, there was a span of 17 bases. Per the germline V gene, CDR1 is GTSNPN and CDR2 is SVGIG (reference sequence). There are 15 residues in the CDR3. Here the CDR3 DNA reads TGTGCCTGGGGGACTTCCGACAGACTCAATCAGCCCCAGCATTTT. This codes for CAWGTSDRLNQPQHF.

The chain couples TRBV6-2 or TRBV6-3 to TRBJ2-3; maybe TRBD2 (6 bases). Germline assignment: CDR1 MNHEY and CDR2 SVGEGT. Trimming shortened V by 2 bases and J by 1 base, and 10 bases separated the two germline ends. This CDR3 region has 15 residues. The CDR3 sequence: CASSYAGTGTDTQYF. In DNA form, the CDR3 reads TGTGCCAGCAGTTACGCGGGGACTGGCACAGATACGCAGTATTTT.

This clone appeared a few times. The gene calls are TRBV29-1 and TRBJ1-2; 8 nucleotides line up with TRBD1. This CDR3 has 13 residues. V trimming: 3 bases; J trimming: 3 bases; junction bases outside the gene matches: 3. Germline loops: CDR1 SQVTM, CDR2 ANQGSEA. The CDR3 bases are TGCAGCGTTGAGACAGGGGAATACTATGGCTACACCTTC. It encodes CSVETGEYYGYTF. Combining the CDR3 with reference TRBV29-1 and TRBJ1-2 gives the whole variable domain SAVISQKPSRDICQRGTSLTIQCQVDSQVTMMFWYRQQPGQSLTLIATANQGSEATYESGFVIDKFPISRPNLTFSTLTVSNMSPEDSSIYLCSVETGEYYGYTFGSGTRLTVV.

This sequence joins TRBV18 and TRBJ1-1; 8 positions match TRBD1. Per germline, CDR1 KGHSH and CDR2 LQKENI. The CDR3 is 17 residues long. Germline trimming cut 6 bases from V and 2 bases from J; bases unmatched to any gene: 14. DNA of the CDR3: TGTGCCAGCTCCGCCACTTCTGCAGGGGGCTTTAACACTGAAGCTTTCTTT. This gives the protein CASSATSAGGFNTEAFF.